Shown below are 22 T cell receptor beta chains from a single sample sequenced in a study of shared clonotypes between healthy human individuals. Naive CD8 cells, CD45RO-negative and positively selected for CCR7, excluded terminally differentiated effector memory CD45RA+ cells. Generated by immunoSEQ multiplex PCR, the TCRdb table keeps only in-frame clones and is missing some. The sample holds a few million clones; roughly 93% are singletons and the top ten take over 1.5%. Sequencing input: naive CD8+ T cells from PBMCs. Receptors originate from a man younger than 35 in good health. Some clones in this sample may be carry-over from other donors' samples.

The chain employs TRBV27 and TRBJ1-2; 8 positions agree with TRBD1. The CDR3 covers 16 residues. Germline V CDR1 and CDR2: MNHEY, SMNVEV (reference sequence). J lost 3 bases, V lost 5 bases, and 11 bases had no gene match. The chain's CDR3 is CASSPSPPGQDYGYTF. The CDR3 DNA sequence: TGTGCCAGCAGTCCAAGCCCCCCGGGACAGGACTATGGCTACACCTTC.

With respect to this clone: At the DNA level, this CDR3 is encoded by other sequences in the same sample as well. The rearrangement uses TRBV29-1 and TRBJ1-1; D possibly corresponds to TRBD1 (5 bases). V lost 4 bases and J 4 bases, leaving 10 bases between the germline ends. CDR3 length equals 12 residues. Germline V gives CDR1 SQVTM, CDR2 ANQGSEA. CDR3 region: CSVGPGGTEAFF. CDR3 DNA sequence: TGCAGCGTTGGACCGGGGGGCACTGAAGCTTTCTTT.

V is TRBV7-9 and J is TRBJ1-2; D remains unclear. V shed 5 bases and J shed 3 bases, with 13 bases lying between them. This CDR3 has 14 residues. Germline assignment: CDR1 SEHNR and CDR2 FQNEAQ (reference sequence). Written as DNA, the CDR3 is TGTGCCAGCAGCCCTAGCGGAGGGTACTATGGCTACACCTTC. This translates into CASSPSGGYYGYTF.

The J gene is TRBJ1-2, the V gene TRBV4-2; no firm D call. There are 16 residues in the CDR3. V lost 0 bases to trimming and J lost 2 bases, with 13 bases between them. The germline V gene encodes CDR1 LGHNA and CDR2 YNFKEQ. In DNA, the CDR3 is TGTGCCAGCAGCCAAGATTATGCGCCCCCAAACTATGGCTACACCTTC. It is translated as CASSQDYAPPNYGYTF.

This clone was observed a single time. The rearrangement uses TRBV4-1 and TRBJ2-2; D is unclear. The V gene's germline CDR1 is MGHRA and CDR2 YSYEKL. The CDR3 spans 14 residues. V was clipped by 1 base and J by 6 bases, with 9 bases between them. CDR3 sequence reads: CASSQGLDAGELFF. CDR3 nucleotide sequence: TGCGCCAGCAGCCAAGGTCTAGACGCCGGGGAGCTGTTTTTT.

CDR3: CASSQQTGAYEQYF. In nucleotides, the CDR3 is TGCGCCAGCAGCCAACAGACAGGGGCCTACGAGCAGTACTTC. J is TRBJ2-7 and V is TRBV4-1; 8 positions match TRBD1. The CDR3 is made up of 14 amino acids. V shed 2 bases, J shed 2 bases, and the junction held 2 bases outside the gene matches. The germline gives CDR1 MGHRA, CDR2 YSYEKL.

The J gene is TRBJ1-1, the V gene TRBV28; no clear D gene. This CDR3 is 13 amino acids long. Germline CDR1 and CDR2: MDHEN and SYDVKM. V was clipped by 3 bases and J by 1 base, with 6 bases between them. The CDR3 is CASSFQTNTEAFF. CDR3 nucleotides: TGTGCCAGCAGTTTCCAGACGAACACTGAAGCTTTCTTT.

This chain uses TRBV6-6 with TRBJ1-5; D is undetermined. The CDR3 sequence is 15 residues long. Trimming left V 0 bases short and J 2 bases short, with 8 bases between. The V gene's germline CDR1 is MNHNY and CDR2 SVGAGI (reference sequence). The CDR3 region is CASSYSKGRNQPQHF. In nucleotides, the CDR3 is TGTGCCAGCAGTTACTCGAAAGGGCGCAATCAGCCCCAGCATTTT.

The table lists this clone with a few counts. This rearrangement joins TRBV29-1 to TRBJ1-5; D is undetermined. This CDR3 comprises 12 residues. V lost 7 bases, J lost 11 bases, and 18 bases lay in between. Germline V gene sequence: CDR1 SQVTM, CDR2 ANQGSEA. CDR3 DNA sequence: TGCAGCGCATATACTTACTTTGGGGCCCAGCATTTT. This encodes CSAYTYFGAQHF.

This sequence joins TRBV6-5 and TRBJ1-1; TRBD1 might be the D (6 bases). CDR3 size: 12 residues. Germline CDR1 reads MNHEY; CDR2 reads SVGAGI. The V end lost 5 bases, the J end lost 5 bases, and 9 bases lay between the germline ends. The CDR3 region has the DNA TGTGCCAGCAGTGAAGGGGGGACTGAAGCTTTCTTT. Translating gives CASSEGGTEAFF.

This rearrangement joins TRBV27 to TRBJ1-1, with TRBD1 identical over 12 bases. V dropped 5 bases and J dropped 1; count of bases not matched to a gene: 8. In germline, CDR1 is MNHEY, CDR2 SMNVEV (reference sequence). This CDR3 region has 17 residues. CDR3 coding DNA: TGTGCCAGCAGTCCTCTCCGGGACAGGGGGCCGAACACTGAAGCTTTCTTT. Residues: CASSPLRDRGPNTEAFF.

This sequence joins TRBV9 and TRBJ2-2, with D uncertain. V gave up 4 bases and J gave up 5 bases, with 9 bases separating them. The CDR3 length is 13 residues. CDR1 SGDLS and CDR2 YYNGEE come from the germline V gene. CDR3 sequence reads: CASSPPITGELFF. In DNA form, the CDR3 reads TGTGCCAGCAGCCCCCCCATTACCGGGGAGCTGTTTTTT.

This clone was counted a single time. The chain is built from TRBV29-1 and TRBJ2-3, with 15 positions matching TRBD2. CDR3 length equals 17 residues. The V gene end was trimmed by 1 base and the J gene end by 4 bases; junction bases not matched to a gene: 6. Germline V CDR1 and CDR2: SQVTM, ANQGSEA. CDR3: CSVEGGTSGRLSDTQYF. Written as DNA, the CDR3 is TGCAGCGTTGAAGGGGGGACTAGCGGGAGGTTGTCAGATACGCAGTATTTT.

This clone appeared once. V and J are TRBV20-1 and TRBJ2-1, with a tentative D call TRBD2 (6 bases). The CDR3 runs to 11 residues. Trimming pared 1 base from V and 12 bases from J, leaving 10 bases between. Germline CDR1 reads DFQATT; CDR2 reads SNEGSKA (reference sequence). The CDR3 DNA is TGCAGTGCTAGAGTAGCGGTTAGGCAGTTCTTC. It yields the protein CSARVAVRQFF.

The chain couples TRBV30 to TRBJ2-1; tentative D call: TRBD1 (7 bases). The germline V gene has CDR1 GTSNPN and CDR2 SVGIG (reference sequence). V lost 4 bases and J lost 8, with 12 bases in between. The CDR3 contains 12 residues. The CDR3 sequence is CAWNRGGYEQFF. The CDR3 coding sequence is TGTGCCTGGAACAGGGGAGGATATGAGCAGTTCTTC.

This chain links TRBV6-5 with TRBJ1-2; TRBD1 might be the D (6 bases). The CDR3 loop spans 14 amino acids. Germline V lookup: CDR1 MNHEY, CDR2 SVGAGI. V gave up 6 bases and J gave up 6 bases, with 17 bases separating them. Here the CDR3 DNA reads TGTGCCAGCAGCCTCACCGGGACATTAAATGGCTACACCTTC. Protein product: CASSLTGTLNGYTF.

The rearrangement uses TRBV13 and TRBJ1-2; D is undetermined. This CDR3 is built from 11 residues. Germline CDR1 PRHDT, CDR2 FYEKMQ (reference sequence). Trimming cost V 6 bases and J 3 bases, with 5 bases left between them. CDR3 in amino acids: CASRTHYGYTF. CDR3 DNA sequence: TGTGCCAGCAGGACTCACTATGGCTACACCTTC.

The rearrangement links TRBV7-9 to TRBJ2-5; TRBD2 aligns across 16 bases. CDR1 is SEHNR and CDR2 is FQNEAQ in the germline V gene (reference sequence). The CDR3 length is 18 residues. V gave up 7 bases and J gave up 1 base; unmatched junction bases: 9. CDR3 protein: CASNAVGTSGRVQETQYF. The CDR3 nucleotides read TGTGCCAGCAACGCGGTGGGGACTAGCGGGAGGGTCCAAGAGACCCAGTACTTC. The entire variable domain, with the rest obtained from reference TRBV7-9 and TRBJ2-5, is as follows: DTGVSQNPRHKITKRGQNVTFRCDPISEHNRLYWYRQTLGQGPEFLTYFQNEAQLEKSRLLSDRFSAERPKGSFSTLEIQRTEQGDSAMYLCASNAVGTSGRVQETQYFGPGTRLLVL.

The rearrangement links TRBV28 to TRBJ2-5, with D perhaps matching TRBD1 (5 bases). The end of the DNA aligns better with TRBJ2-7, so the J call may be wrong. The CDR3 loop spans 15 amino acids. CDR1 and CDR2 from the germline V gene are MDHEN and SYDVKM. CDR3 sequence reads: CASTSGVGGHYEQYF. The DNA of the CDR3 is TGTGCCAGCACTTCGGGCGTGGGCGGACACTACGAGCAGTACTTC.

The chain combines TRBV9 with TRBJ1-1; D is unclear. CDR3 length equals 17 residues. Germline V gives CDR1 SGDLS, CDR2 YYNGEE. Trimming took 4 bases from V and 0 from J, leaving 19 bases between them. The CDR3 DNA follows: TGTGCCAGCAGCCACCGGACGGTACCAGACATGAACACTGAAGCTTTCTTT. This gives the protein CASSHRTVPDMNTEAFF.

This clone was observed once. This chain uses TRBV6-1 with TRBJ2-1; 7 bases are shared with TRBD2. From germline, CDR1 is MNHNS and CDR2 SASEGT. This CDR3 contains 18 residues. With V trimmed by 1 base and J by 4 bases, 13 bases remained unmatched. CDR3 nucleotide sequence: TGTGCCAGCAGTGAAGTTTTTCTAGAGCTAGCGGTATACAATGAGCAGTTCTTC. Translating gives CASSEVFLELAVYNEQFF.

This clone was detected only a few times. The V call is TRBV27, the J call TRBJ1-5, with a possible D match to TRBD1 (5 bases). Germline CDR1 is MNHEY and CDR2 is SMNVEV (reference sequence). Trimming stripped 6 bases from V and 7 bases from J, with 22 bases between. CDR3 size: 16 residues. CDR3 sequence (DNA): TGTGCCAGCAGCCCGGGACTCCTACAAGGGAAGCAGCCCCAGCATTTT. This translates into CASSPGLLQGKQPQHF.